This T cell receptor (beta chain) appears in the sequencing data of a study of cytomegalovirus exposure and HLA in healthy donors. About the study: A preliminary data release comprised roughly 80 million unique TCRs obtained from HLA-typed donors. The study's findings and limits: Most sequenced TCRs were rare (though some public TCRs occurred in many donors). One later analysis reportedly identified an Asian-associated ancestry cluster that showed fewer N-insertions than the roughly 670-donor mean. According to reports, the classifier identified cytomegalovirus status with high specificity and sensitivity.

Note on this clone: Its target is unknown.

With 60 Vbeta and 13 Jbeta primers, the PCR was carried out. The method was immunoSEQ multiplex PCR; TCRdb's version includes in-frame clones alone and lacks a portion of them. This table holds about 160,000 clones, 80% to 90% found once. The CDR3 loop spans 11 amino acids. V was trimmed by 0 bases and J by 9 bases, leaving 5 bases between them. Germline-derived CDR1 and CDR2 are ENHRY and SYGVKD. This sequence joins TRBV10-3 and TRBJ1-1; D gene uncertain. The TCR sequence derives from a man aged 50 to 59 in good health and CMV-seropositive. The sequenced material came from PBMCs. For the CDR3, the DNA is TGTGCCATCAGTGAGTCATATAAAGCTTTCTTT. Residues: CAISESYKAFF.